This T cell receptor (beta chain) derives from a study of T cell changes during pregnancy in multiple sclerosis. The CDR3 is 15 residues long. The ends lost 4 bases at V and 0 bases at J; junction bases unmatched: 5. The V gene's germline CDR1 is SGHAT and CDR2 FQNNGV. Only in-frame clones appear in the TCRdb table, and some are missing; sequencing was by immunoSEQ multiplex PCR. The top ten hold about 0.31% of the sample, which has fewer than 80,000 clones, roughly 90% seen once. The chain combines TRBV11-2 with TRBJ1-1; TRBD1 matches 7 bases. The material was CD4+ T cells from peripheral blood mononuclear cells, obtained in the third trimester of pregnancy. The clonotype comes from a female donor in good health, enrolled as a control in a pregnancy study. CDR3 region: CASSSGGKMNTEAFF. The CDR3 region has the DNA TGTGCCAGCAGCTCAGGGGGAAAAATGAACACTGAAGCTTTCTTT.